The text below deals with one T cell receptor (beta chain). Its antigen is currently unknown. The data derive from a study of cytomegalovirus exposure and HLA in healthy donors. Study as a whole: Earlier work reported approximately 100 million unique TCR beta sequences from 170 million or so T cells. Whole-study findings and limits: The study labeled 180 or so TCR beta chains cytomegalovirus-associated. Follow-up analysis found HLA locus-dependent TCR association rates, highest for DRB1 and lowest for HLA-C. A later analysis reportedly found fewer N-insertions in an Asian-associated ancestry cluster than the roughly 730-donor mean.

The germline V and J ends were trimmed by 7 bases and 7 bases, with 14 bases remaining between them. This CDR3 has 13 amino acids. Germline assignment: CDR1 SNHLY and CDR2 FYNNEI. The PCR was carried out with 60 Vbeta primers and 13 Jbeta primers. The assay was immunoSEQ multiplex PCR, and TCRdb's table has in-frame clones only and misses some. The table lists roughly 110,000 clones, about three quarters of them singletons, with roughly 8% in the top ten. The genes are TRBV2 and TRBJ1-5; TRBD1 might be the D (5 bases). This clonotype originated in a man between 25 and 39 years old in good health and CMV-seronegative. Sequenced input: PBMCs. CDR3 DNA: TGTGCCAGCAAAACGGGGGAGCAGCAGCCCCAGCATTTT. Translation gives CASKTGEQQPQHF.